The rows below give T cell receptor beta chains drawn from one sample of a study of vaccination and CD4 T cells after COVID-19. Their target antigens are unknown. TCRdb redid the calling of the PCR reads with MiXCR, one entry per CDR3 protein. The table has 15,000 to 20,000 distinct CDR3 sequences, 50% to 60% seen once. The sample was CD4+ T cells from blood, cultured in vitro. The receptors shown here come from a human donor who had recovered from COVID-19. Both conserved end residues are part of each CDR3. The order of the fields is J gene, V gene, CDR3 length, CDR3 protein.

J gene: TRBJ1-6; V gene: TRBV6-1; CDR3 length: 13; CDR3 protein: CASSDGKGSPLHF
J gene: TRBJ2-7; V gene: TRBV7-2; CDR3 length: 14; CDR3 protein: CASSLEGTFYEQYF
J gene: TRBJ1-1; V gene: TRBV4-2; CDR3 length: 15; CDR3 protein: CASSQGGAMNTEAFF
J gene: TRBJ1-3; V gene: TRBV20-1; CDR3 length: 17; CDR3 protein: CSARDNVHQISGNTIYF
J gene: TRBJ1-2; V gene: TRBV12-3/TRBV12-4; CDR3 length: 15; CDR3 protein: CASSLREGRLNGYTF
J gene: TRBJ2-7; V gene: TRBV6-1; CDR3 length: 16; CDR3 protein: CASSENDRDGTYEQYF
J gene: TRBJ1-2; V gene: TRBV25-1; CDR3 length: 13; CDR3 protein: CASSEWQGGGYTF
J gene: TRBJ1-2; V gene: TRBV29-1; CDR3 length: 12; CDR3 protein: CSTSGLNYGYTF
J gene: TRBJ1-1; V gene: TRBV6-1; CDR3 length: 15; CDR3 protein: CASRITDRLNTEAFF
J gene: TRBJ2-7; V gene: TRBV7-9; CDR3 length: 14; CDR3 protein: CASSLGTVGYEQYF
J gene: TRBJ1-5; V gene: TRBV6-1; CDR3 length: 15; CDR3 protein: CASSPGQTGNQPQHF
J gene: TRBJ2-2; V gene: TRBV2; CDR3 length: 16; CDR3 protein: CASSRLPGANTGELFF